This passage covers 26 T cell receptor beta chains from one sample sequenced in a study of OX40 agonist ivuxolimab in advanced cancers. The method was immunoSEQ multiplex PCR; TCRdb's version includes in-frame clones alone and lacks a portion of them. The top ten clones hold around 25% of a sample with tens of thousands of clones, about 90% of them seen once. Sequencing was performed on CD4+ or CD8+ T cells sorted from blood, taken in a trial of the OX40 agonist ivuxolimab. These receptors were collected from an adult with an advanced solid tumor such as melanoma, head and neck, liver or kidney cancer.

V gene TRBV27 combines with J gene TRBJ2-7; possibly TRBD2 for D (7 bases). V was trimmed by 2 bases and J by 1 base, leaving 21 bases between them. From germline, CDR1 is MNHEY and CDR2 SMNVEV (reference sequence). The CDR3 runs 18 residues. CDR3 region: CASSLGPAGGPNSYEQYV. CDR3 bases: TGTGCCAGCAGTTTAGGCCCCGCCGGGGGGCCCAATTCCTACGAGCAGTACGTC.

The chain links TRBV30 to TRBJ2-1; 7 bases map to TRBD2. The J segment lost 7 bases and the V segment lost 2 bases, leaving 2 bases of the junction unmatched. The CDR3 runs to 12 residues. CDR1 is GTSNPN, CDR2 SVGIG, per germline (reference sequence). In DNA, the CDR3 is TGTGCCTGGAGTTATAGCGGGAATGAGCAGTTCTTC. The encoded protein is CAWSYSGNEQFF.

The CDR3 sequence: CSVEETNTDTQYF. CDR3 sequence (DNA): TGCAGCGTTGAAGAAACGAACACAGATACGCAGTATTTT. The chain joins TRBV29-1 to TRBJ2-3; no firm D call. The CDR3 totals 13 residues. Deletions cut 0 bases from V and 2 bases from J, with 6 bases between. CDR1 and CDR2 (germline): SQVTM, ANQGSEA.

This sequence joins TRBV4-3 and TRBJ2-1; 9 nucleotides align to TRBD1. The V gene end was trimmed by 0 bases and the J gene end by 2 bases; junction bases not matched to a gene: 5. This CDR3 spans 17 amino acids. The V gene's germline CDR1 is LGHNA and CDR2 YSLEER. The CDR3 loop is CASSQDRGTGPYNEQFF. The CDR3 coding sequence is TGCGCCAGCAGCCAAGATCGGGGGACAGGGCCCTACAATGAGCAGTTCTTC.

This sequence joins TRBV6-1 and TRBJ2-3; 7 bases align to TRBD1. This CDR3 comprises 15 residues. The germline V gene encodes CDR1 MNHNS and CDR2 SASEGT. V shed 2 bases, J shed 7 bases, and the junction held 9 bases outside the gene matches. The CDR3 reads CASSEHRDRGYTQYF. CDR3 coding DNA: TGTGCCAGCAGTGAACACCGGGACAGAGGTTATACGCAGTATTTT.

This clone was detected only once. This sequence joins TRBV10-3 and TRBJ2-7; D not certain. CDR1 and CDR2 from the germline V gene are ENHRY and SYGVKD. Trimming left V 0 bases short and J 6 bases short, with 15 bases between. This CDR3 has 15 amino acids. DNA for the CDR3: TGTGCCATCAGTGAGTCAGGGATTTCTCTCGGCGAGCAGTACGTC. This codes for CAISESGISLGEQYV.

The J gene is TRBJ1-5, the V gene TRBV28; D is possibly TRBD1 (5 bases). Germline loops: CDR1 MDHEN, CDR2 SYDVKM. Trimming removed 3 bases from V and 0 bases from J, with 15 bases in between. This CDR3 is 17 amino acids long. The CDR3 DNA follows: TGTGCCAGCAGTTTCGGACCCCAGGGTTATAGCAATCAGCCCCAGCATTTT. It specifies CASSFGPQGYSNQPQHF. The complete variable domain, with remaining parts taken from reference TRBV28 and TRBJ1-5, reads DVKVTQSSRYLVKRTGEKVFLECVQDMDHENMFWYRQDPGLGLRLIYFSYDVKMKEKGDIPEGYSVSREKKERFSLILESASTNQTSMYLCASSFGPQGYSNQPQHFGDGTRLSIL.

This rearrangement joins TRBV20-1 to TRBJ1-2; no firm D call. V lost 5 bases and J 4 bases, leaving 5 bases between the germline ends. CDR1 is DFQATT, CDR2 SNEGSKA, per germline (reference sequence). The CDR3 is 10 residues long. In DNA, the CDR3 is TGCAGTGCTGGCAGCTATGGCTACACCTTC. Residues: CSAGSYGYTF.

The gene calls are TRBV28 and TRBJ1-6; D gene uncertain. V lost 6 bases, J lost 0 bases, and 21 bases lay in between. The length of the CDR3 is 19 residues. Per germline, CDR1 MDHEN and CDR2 SYDVKM. The CDR3 bases are TGTGCCAGCAGCCCCACCTCCAGAGGATGGAACTCCTATAATTCACCCCTCCACTTT. Protein: CASSPTSRGWNSYNSPLHF.

This clone was counted only a few times. The chain is built from TRBV7-9 and TRBJ1-1; D is ambiguous. Deletions cut 3 bases from V and 4 bases from J, with 6 bases between. Germline values: CDR1 SEHNR, CDR2 FQNEAQ (reference sequence). The CDR3 contains 12 residues. The CDR3 nucleotides read TGTGCCAGCAGCTTTTCCAGCACTGAAGCTTTCTTT. Translating it yields CASSFSSTEAFF.

This clone has only one observation. This chain uses TRBV6-1 with TRBJ1-1; D gene ambiguous. The germline gives CDR1 MNHNS, CDR2 SASEGT. V lost 2 bases, J lost 4 bases, and 20 bases lay in between. The CDR3 runs to 17 residues. As DNA, the CDR3 is TGTGCCAGCAGTGAATTAGCCGCACATTGGGGTTCCACTGAAGCTTTCTTT. Translating gives CASSELAAHWGSTEAFF.

This rearrangement joins TRBV14 to TRBJ1-4; D gene ambiguous. Between the trimmed V and J ends, which lost 5 bases and 6 bases, there was a span of 19 bases. The CDR3 contains 16 residues. The germline V gene has CDR1 SGHDN and CDR2 FVKESK. In nucleotides, the CDR3 is TGTGCCAGCAGCACCCCCAAGGGCTACAAGGATGAAAAACTGTTTTTT. It encodes CASSTPKGYKDEKLFF.

This chain connects TRBV28 to TRBJ1-4; 8 bases align to TRBD1. Germline loops: CDR1 MDHEN, CDR2 SYDVKM. V lost 6 bases, J lost 3 bases, and 9 bases stayed unmatched. This CDR3 is built from 16 residues. CDR3: CASSELTGGSNEKLFF. As DNA, the CDR3 is TGTGCCAGCAGCGAACTCACAGGGGGGTCTAATGAAAAACTGTTTTTT.

The V and J genes are TRBV30 and TRBJ2-7; 12 bases match TRBD1. The germline V gene has CDR1 GTSNPN and CDR2 SVGIG (reference sequence). CDR3 length: 13 amino acids. The J segment lost 5 bases and the V segment lost 5 bases, leaving 4 bases of the junction unmatched. CDR3 nucleotide sequence: TGTGCCTGGGCCGGGACAGGGGGCAACGAGCAGTACTTC. Translated, it gives CAWAGTGGNEQYF.

V usage is TRBV28 and J usage is TRBJ2-7; D may match TRBD1 or TRBD2 (5 bases each). Per the germline V gene, CDR1 is MDHEN and CDR2 is SYDVKM. The CDR3 has 14 residues. V shed 2 bases and J shed 3 bases, with 11 bases lying between them. The CDR3 DNA follows: TGTGCCAGCAGTTTAACGGGGCTCGGCTACGAGCAGTACGTC. This gives the protein CASSLTGLGYEQYV.

The V gene is TRBV15, the J gene TRBJ2-5, with 13 bases aligning to TRBD2. V dropped 8 bases and J dropped 1; count of bases not matched to a gene: 7. This CDR3 has 16 residues. Germline CDR1 and CDR2: LNHNV and YYDKDF (reference sequence). The CDR3 DNA sequence: TGTGCCACCGGAGGACTAGCGGGGGACACCCAAGAGACCCAGTACTTC. It is translated as CATGGLAGDTQETQYF.

The V call is TRBV4-1, the J call TRBJ2-7; D gene ambiguous. CDR1 is MGHRA and CDR2 is YSYEKL in the germline V gene. The CDR3 extends over 14 amino acids. Trimming left V 0 bases short and J 1 base short, with 7 bases between. CDR3 protein: CASSQDWESYEQYV. The CDR3 DNA follows: TGCGCCAGCAGCCAAGATTGGGAATCCTACGAGCAGTACGTC.

J is TRBJ2-6 and V is TRBV15, with a possible D match to TRBD2 (5 bases). Germline V gives CDR1 LNHNV, CDR2 YYDKDF (reference sequence). CDR3 size: 18 residues. Trimming left V 1 base short and J 2 bases short, with 15 bases between. CDR3 sequence: CATSRGGEGAPGANVLTF. DNA of the CDR3: TGTGCCACCAGCAGAGGGGGAGAAGGAGCTCCTGGGGCCAACGTCCTGACTTTC.

The chain links TRBV4-2 to TRBJ1-2; 9 bases are a match to TRBD1. Losses at the gene ends were 3 bases for V and 8 bases for J; bases not matched to a gene: 7. This CDR3 has 14 residues. Germline lookup yields CDR1 LGHNA and CDR2 YNFKEQ. DNA for the CDR3: TGTGCCAGCAGCCACGCACAGGGGGCGGGGGGCTACACCTTC. Its translation: CASSHAQGAGGYTF.

The chain carries TRBV7-3 and TRBJ1-3, with D unresolved. CDR3 length equals 16 residues. V dropped 5 bases and J dropped 0 bases, with 14 bases sitting between them. The germline CDR1 and CDR2 sequences are SGHTA and FQGTGA. The CDR3 DNA follows: TGTGCCAGCAGCCCACTACCCCGCGACTCTGGAAACACCATATATTTT. Its protein product is CASSPLPRDSGNTIYF.

The chain is built from TRBV28 and TRBJ2-1; TRBD2 aligns across 8 bases. V trimming: 8 bases; J trimming: 7 bases; junction bases outside the gene matches: 7. CDR1 MDHEN and CDR2 SYDVKM come from the germline V gene. This CDR3 contains 13 residues. CDR3 DNA sequence: TGTGCCAGCCTCCCGGGACTAGGGAATGAGCAGTTCTTC. Encoded protein: CASLPGLGNEQFF.

The chain combines TRBV6-1 with TRBJ1-5; no definite D call. CDR1 is MNHNS, CDR2 SASEGT, per germline. V was clipped by 7 bases and J by 0 bases, with 13 bases between them. The CDR3 runs 15 residues. CDR3 in DNA: TGTGCCAGCACTCTGCAAATGGGTAGCAATCAGCCCCAGCATTTT. Encoded protein: CASTLQMGSNQPQHF.

This sequence joins TRBV5-1 and TRBJ2-2; no clear D. V lost 0 bases and J 3 bases, leaving 9 bases between the germline ends. This CDR3 has 15 amino acids. CDR1 SGHRS and CDR2 YFSETQ come from the germline V gene. CDR3 in amino acids: CASSLGPLYTGELFF. The CDR3 nucleotides are TGCGCCAGCAGCTTGGGACCCTTGTACACCGGGGAGCTGTTTTTT.

This clone is a singleton in its sample. This chain links TRBV9 with TRBJ2-1; D might be TRBD2 (6 bases). The V gene's germline CDR1 is SGDLS and CDR2 YYNGEE. There are 13 residues in the CDR3. The ends were cut back, 4 bases at V and 6 bases at J, with 11 bases in the middle. DNA of the CDR3: TGTGCCAGCAGCCAGACTAGGGGCAATGAGCAGTTCTTC. Amino acids: CASSQTRGNEQFF.

The rearrangement links TRBV30 to TRBJ1-1; a possible D gene is TRBD1 (6 bases). Between the trimmed V and J ends, which lost 2 bases and 0 bases, there was a span of 7 bases. The germline CDR1 and CDR2 sequences are GTSNPN and SVGIG (reference sequence). The CDR3 totals 13 residues. The CDR3 DNA follows: TGTGCCTGGAGTCCAGGGGTGAACACTGAAGCTTTCTTT. Translating gives CAWSPGVNTEAFF.

The chain joins TRBV28 to TRBJ2-3; D gene unclear. The germline V and J ends were trimmed by 4 bases and 7 bases, with 3 bases remaining between them. The germline V gene has CDR1 MDHEN and CDR2 SYDVKM. There are 10 residues in the CDR3. DNA of the CDR3: TGTGCCAGCAGTTCGAATACGCAGTATTTT. It translates to CASSSNTQYF.